This T cell receptor (beta chain) was captured by sequencing in a study of response to subunit inactivated influenza vaccine. Study outcomes and limitations: Authors suggested seasonal influenza vaccinations each recruit few new T cells.

As for this clonotype: The antigen remains unidentified.

MiXCR was run by TCRdb on the RT-PCR reads, yielding one entry per CDR3 protein. This table holds hundreds of thousands of distinct CDR3 sequences, about 14% found once. Source: PBMCs from blood, taken around two weeks before vaccination. This receptor was obtained from a man aged 45 to 65 who received an inactivated influenza vaccine.

CDR3: CASSRGILGEKLFF. In DNA, the CDR3 is TGTGCCAGCAGCCGAGGGATCTTGGGTGAAAAACTGTTTTTT. The V and J genes are TRBV7-6 and TRBJ1-4; D is unresolved. This CDR3 has 14 residues. V gave up 5 bases and J gave up 7 bases, with 14 bases separating them. The V gene's germline CDR1 is SGHVS and CDR2 FNYEAQ.